This T cell receptor (beta chain) was found in a study of beta chain features in type 1 diabetes. Study-wide points: For patients, the naive, central memory and Treg TCRB repertoires appeared more alike than for healthy donors.

On average, the one heparinised blood draw given by each donor was roughly 100 mL. Sorting with CD45RO/CCR7/CD25/CD127/CD95/CD27 yielded naive, central memory, regulatory and stem-like memory CD4+ cells. The CDR3 sequence is 11 residues long. V lost 0 bases, J lost 7 bases, and 6 bases lay in between. Germline V gene sequence: CDR1 GTSNPN, CDR2 SVGIG (reference sequence). All of the isolated RNA was reverse transcribed, so expressed TCRB transcripts were sequenced. Repertoires were generated with immunoSEQ multiplex PCR, while TCRdb's copy carries only in-frame clones and drops some. The data contain under 400,000 clones, roughly 21% of them seen just once; the ten biggest clones take up under 0.055%. A remark on this clone: As yet, its antigen is unknown. Other DNA sequences in the sample encode the same CDR3.

The V call is TRBV30, the J call TRBJ1-2; no clear D. The specimen was naive CD4+ T cells from blood. The clonotype was recovered from a woman aged 18-29 years in good health. The DNA of the CDR3 is TGTGCCTGGAGTGTCGGTGGTGGCTACACCTTC. Amino acids: CAWSVGGGYTF.